This T cell receptor beta chain was observed in a study of a mutant IDH1 vaccine in newly diagnosed glioma. Study as a whole: With temozolomide cycles, or 4-6 weeks after radiotherapy alone, vaccination was started. Patients got radiotherapy, temozolomide, or both beforehand, and most got both.

The time point was: week 35, safety follow-up. Each dose delivered 300 ug of mutant IDH1 20-mer peptide subcutaneously with imiquimod. Whole-study results and caveats: Vaccine-induced immune responses occurred in 90% to 95% of patients.

As to this clone: Its antigen is not known.

Only in-frame clones appear in the TCRdb table, and some are missing; sequencing was by immunoSEQ multiplex PCR. This sample has 45,000 to 60,000 clones, with 70% to 90% found just once. V shed 4 bases and J shed 2 bases, with 11 bases lying between them. Germline V gene lookup returns CDR1 LNHNV and CDR2 YYDKDF (reference sequence). This CDR3 spans 14 amino acids. The V gene is TRBV15, the J gene TRBJ1-1, with D possibly TRBD1 on 6 matching bases. The material was PBMCs, obtained from a glioma patient whose treatment included an IDH1 peptide vaccine. The receptor was isolated from a woman between 35 and 50 years old with glioma. For the CDR3, the DNA is TGTGCCACCAGCATCGGACAGCGCAACACTGAAGCTTTCTTT. Residues: CATSIGQRNTEAFF.